This record looks at one TCR beta chain sequence and its context. Germline-derived CDR1 and CDR2 are SGHRS and YFSETQ. The length of the CDR3 is 13 residues. Trimming stripped 4 bases from V and 6 bases from J, with 14 bases between. The record originates from a study of shared clonotypes between healthy human individuals. Turning to the study itself: Donors had three CD4 naive, three CD4 memory, two CD8 naive and one CD8 memory plate apiece.

TCRdb keeps only in-frame clones here, not all; method: immunoSEQ multiplex PCR. Among 950,000 to 1,300,000 clones listed, 70% to 80% were seen once. Sequenced material: memory CD4+ T cells sorted from blood. Subset indicated: CD45RA-negative fraction. The clonotype comes from a man younger than 30 in good health. The genes are TRBV5-1 and TRBJ2-7; no reliable D call. The CDR3 loop is CASSLPSYFEQYF. CDR3 nucleotide sequence: TGCGCCAGCAGCCTTCCTAGTTACTTCGAGCAGTACTTC.